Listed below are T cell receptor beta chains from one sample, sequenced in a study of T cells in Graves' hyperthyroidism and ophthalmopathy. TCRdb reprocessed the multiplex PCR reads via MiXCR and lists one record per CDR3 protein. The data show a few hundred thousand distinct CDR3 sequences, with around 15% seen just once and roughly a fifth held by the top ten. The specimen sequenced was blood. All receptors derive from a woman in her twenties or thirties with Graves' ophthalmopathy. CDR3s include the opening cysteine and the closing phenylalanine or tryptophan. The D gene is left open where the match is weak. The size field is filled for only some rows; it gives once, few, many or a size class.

CDR3 protein: CASSDGLAGGPGDTQYF; CDR3 DNA: TGTGCCAGCAGCGACGGACTAGCGGGGGGGCCGGGAGATACGCAGTATTTT; J gene: TRBJ2-3; V gene: TRBV7-2; clone size: many; D gene: TRBD2
CDR3 protein: CASSFRGMYEQYF; CDR3 DNA: TGCGCCAGCAGCTTCAGGGGAATGTACGAGCAGTACTTC; J gene: TRBJ2-7; V gene: TRBV5-1; clone size: many; D gene: -
CDR3 protein: CASSIQGSGNTIYF; CDR3 DNA: TGTGCCAGCAGTATACAGGGCTCTGGAAACACCATATATTTT; J gene: TRBJ1-3; V gene: TRBV2; clone size: -; D gene: -
CDR3 protein: CASSPKNAVRVGGKLFF; CDR3 DNA: TGTGCCAGCTCACCTAAAAACGCGGTCAGGGTCGGGGGAAAACTGTTTTTT; J gene: TRBJ1-4; V gene: TRBV18; clone size: -; D gene: -
CDR3 protein: CSVEEGSGSYEQYF; CDR3 DNA: TGCAGCGTTGAAGAGGGTTCCGGCTCCTACGAGCAGTACTTC; J gene: TRBJ2-7; V gene: TRBV29-1; clone size: -; D gene: -
CDR3 protein: CASSYLAGGTDTQYF; CDR3 DNA: TGTGCCAGCAGCTACCTAGCGGGGGGCACAGATACGCAGTATTTT; J gene: TRBJ2-3; V gene: TRBV7-2; clone size: many; D gene: TRBD2
CDR3 protein: CASSSDSNNEKLFF; CDR3 DNA: TGTGCCAGCAGTTCGGACAGTAATAATGAAAAACTGTTTTTT; J gene: TRBJ1-4; V gene: TRBV28; clone size: few; D gene: -
CDR3 protein: CASSLADGGRRYGYTF; CDR3 DNA: TGTGCCAGCAGCTTAGCCGACGGAGGGCGGCGGTATGGCTACACCTTC; J gene: TRBJ1-2; V gene: TRBV7-9; clone size: few; D gene: -
CDR3 protein: CASSRELAGGPYEQYF; CDR3 DNA: TGTGCCAGCAGCCGAGAACTAGCGGGGGGGCCGTACGAGCAGTACTTC; J gene: TRBJ2-7; V gene: TRBV4-2; clone size: many; D gene: TRBD2
CDR3 protein: CASSLARRETDTQYF; CDR3 DNA: TGTGCCAGCAGCTTGGCCCGGCGGGAGACAGATACGCAGTATTTT; J gene: TRBJ2-3; V gene: TRBV5-4; clone size: many; D gene: TRBD2
CDR3 protein: CASSNEGAEAFF; CDR3 DNA: TGTGCCAGCAGCAACGAGGGAGCTGAAGCTTTCTTT; J gene: TRBJ1-1; V gene: TRBV7-9; clone size: many; D gene: -